The following is a T cell receptor beta chain sequence with its context. The antigen is undetermined. Sequencing was performed with immunoSEQ multiplex PCR; in TCRdb, only in-frame clones are kept and a portion is missing. The repertoire holds 14,000 or so clones, with around 82% as singletons. The CDR3 is 15 amino acids. The germline CDR1 and CDR2 sequences are SGDLS and YYNGEE. The V end lost 4 bases, the J end lost 0 bases, and 13 bases lay between the germline ends. These data come from a study of PD-1 blockade in classical Hodgkin lymphoma. Study-level information: Patients were dosed intravenously with nivolumab at 3 mg/kg every 2 weeks. The study, taken as a whole, reports: In newly diagnosed patients, baseline TCR diversity was reportedly below that of healthy donors. Complete responders' baseline diversity resembled that of newly diagnosed patients. Exclusion was applied to patients who started nivolumab under 1 year after ASCT.

Each and every patient relapsed after autologous stem cell transplantation, and patients got differing brentuximab vedotin exposure. The rearrangement links TRBV9 to TRBJ2-5; D is perhaps TRBD1 (6 bases). The origin of this receptor is a human donor with classical Hodgkin lymphoma. Material: peripheral blood mononuclear cells (PBMCs), obtained at baseline. The chain's CDR3 is CASSSGQSYQETQYF. CDR3 DNA: TGTGCCAGCAGCTCCGGACAGTCGTACCAAGAGACCCAGTACTTC.